Shown below are 23 T cell receptor beta chains from a single sample sequenced in a study of identical twins' blood T cells. TCRdb processed the 5' RACE reads anew with MiXCR; each CDR3 protein has one entry. Here the sample spans 300,000 to 400,000 distinct CDR3 sequences, roughly 30% being singletons. The sequenced material came from PBMCs. The receptors here all came from a woman aged 18-49 years in good health.

The table lists this clonotype with a few counts. The V and J genes are TRBV20-1 and TRBJ2-7, with TRBD1 matching over 9 bases. The J segment lost 3 bases and the V segment lost 3 bases, leaving 6 bases of the junction unmatched. CDR1 and CDR2 (germline): DFQATT, SNEGSKA (reference sequence). The CDR3 spans 14 residues. The CDR3 DNA sequence: TGCAGTGCTAGGGGGGGACAGGGAAACTACGAGCAGTACTTC. Its protein product is CSARGGQGNYEQYF.

The V gene is TRBV12-3 or TRBV12-4, the J gene TRBJ1-1; D is perhaps TRBD1 (6 bases). This CDR3 comprises 14 residues. Trimming left V 6 bases short and J 1 base short, with 12 bases between. Written as DNA, the CDR3 is TGTGCCAGCAGCGCCTCGGACAGGAACACTGAAGCTTTCTTT. Amino acids: CASSASDRNTEAFF.

Only a few counts were recorded for this clonotype. J is TRBJ1-1 and V is TRBV5-1; D is possibly TRBD1 (5 bases). This CDR3 has 16 residues. Per the germline V gene, CDR1 is SGHRS and CDR2 is YFSETQ. V lost 2 bases and J lost 1, with 15 bases in between. CDR3 DNA sequence: TGCGCCAGCAGCTTACTGGGGCCAGATCAGAACACTGAAGCTTTCTTT. Translated: CASSLLGPDQNTEAFF.

This clonotype is a singleton in its sample. This chain joins TRBV20-1 and TRBJ1-5, with D tentatively TRBD1 (5 bases). The V gene lost 7 bases and the J gene lost 6 bases, with 16 bases spanning the gap. The CDR3 runs to 13 residues. The germline V gene encodes CDR1 DFQATT and CDR2 SNEGSKA (reference sequence). The CDR3 DNA reads as TGCAGTGGGAGACTAGCTAGGGGTCAGCCCCAGCATTTT. This codes for CSGRLARGQPQHF.

V is TRBV19 and J is TRBJ1-2, with TRBD1 matching 7 bases. The CDR3 has 14 residues. Per germline, CDR1 LNHDA and CDR2 SQIVND (reference sequence). After removal of 5 bases from V and 4 bases from J, the junction contained 7 bases not matched to a gene. Written as DNA, the CDR3 is TGTGCCAGTAGTTCCCACGGGACAGCCTATGGCTACACCTTC. It codes for CASSSHGTAYGYTF.

The chain is built from TRBV5-4 and TRBJ1-2; D perhaps matches TRBD1 (5 bases). This CDR3 contains 13 residues. The ends were cut back, 1 base at V and 6 bases at J, with 10 bases in the middle. The germline gives CDR1 SGHNT, CDR2 YYREEE (reference sequence). CDR3 coding DNA: TGTGCCAGCAGCTTGACAGGTACCCATGGCTACACCTTC. Translated: CASSLTGTHGYTF.

This clonotype was picked up many times. The V and J genes are TRBV11-2 and TRBJ2-1; no definite D call. Germline assignment: CDR1 SGHAT and CDR2 FQNNGV. V dropped 1 base and J dropped 1 base, with 8 bases sitting between them. This CDR3 region has 15 residues. The CDR3 protein is CASSLALGSYNEQFF. CDR3 sequence (DNA): TGTGCCAGCAGCTTAGCGCTCGGTTCCTACAATGAGCAGTTCTTC. Combining the CDR3 with reference TRBV11-2 and TRBJ2-1 gives the whole variable domain EAGVAQSPRYKIIEKRQSVAFWCNPISGHATLYWYQQILGQGPKLLIQFQNNGVVDDSQLPKDRFSAERLKGVDSTLKIQPAKLEDSAVYLCASSLALGSYNEQFFGPGTRLTVL.

The V call is TRBV6-2 or TRBV6-3, the J call TRBJ1-1; D is unresolved. Germline CDR1 and CDR2: MNHEY and SVGEGT. This CDR3 has 14 residues. V was pared by 2 bases and J by 3 bases, with 10 bases between. The CDR3 sequence is CASSYQAEYTEAFF. For the CDR3, the DNA is TGTGCCAGCAGTTACCAGGCGGAATACACTGAAGCTTTCTTT.

This clonotype has a count of ten or more. The chain is built from TRBV7-9 and TRBJ1-1; no clear D gene. CDR1 and CDR2 (germline): SEHNR, FQNEAQ (reference sequence). This CDR3 is built from 9 residues. V gave up 5 bases and J gave up 9 bases, with 4 bases separating them. The CDR3 DNA reads TGTGCCAGCAGCCCTCAAGCTTTCTTT. This gives the protein CASSPQAFF.

Notes on this clonotype: A much larger clone sits a single nucleotide away, making a read error possible. The rearrangement links TRBV2 to TRBJ2-2, with D tentatively TRBD1 or TRBD2 (5 bases each). Germline CDR1 is SNHLY and CDR2 is FYNNEI. This CDR3 is 14 amino acids long. DNA of the CDR3: TGTGCCAGCACTAGGGACGGATACACCGGGGAGCTGTCTTTT. Translating it yields CASTRDGYTGELSF.

In its sample, this clonotype was seen a few times. The J gene is TRBJ2-1, the V gene TRBV5-1; D is undetermined. Between the trimmed V and J ends, which lost 1 base and 7 bases, there was a span of 15 bases. Germline V lookup: CDR1 SGHRS, CDR2 YFSETQ. The CDR3 runs to 15 residues. The CDR3 region is CASSLIGLLENEQFF. As DNA, the CDR3 is TGCGCCAGCAGCTTGATAGGCCTACTCGAAAATGAGCAGTTCTTC. The variable domain in full, completed from reference TRBV5-1 and TRBJ2-1, reads KAGVTQTPRYLIKTRGQQVTLSCSPISGHRSVSWYQQTPGQGLQFLFEYFSETQRNKGNFPGRFSGRQFSNSRSEMNVSTLELGDSALYLCASSLIGLLENEQFFGPGTRLTVL.

Only a few counts were recorded for this clonotype. CDR3 residues: CASSLWTGGLSNQPQHF. Written as DNA, the CDR3 is TGTGCCAGCAGTTTGTGGACAGGGGGCTTGAGCAATCAGCCCCAGCATTTT. The chain combines TRBV12-3 or TRBV12-4 with TRBJ1-5; 11 positions match TRBD1. J lost 1 base, V lost 3 bases, and 5 bases had no gene match. The CDR3 covers 17 residues.

This clonotype was picked up a small number of times. The gene calls are TRBV20-1 and TRBJ1-1; D is unclear. Per germline, CDR1 DFQATT and CDR2 SNEGSKA (reference sequence). V lost 6 bases and J lost 0, with 8 bases in between. The CDR3 has 12 residues. The CDR3 sequence is CSALSLNTEAFF. The CDR3 DNA reads TGCAGTGCACTATCTTTGAACACTGAAGCTTTCTTT.

J is TRBJ1-4 and V is TRBV20-1; no reliable D call. Germline V gives CDR1 DFQATT, CDR2 SNEGSKA (reference sequence). The CDR3 length is 14 residues. Trimming took 0 bases from V and 8 from J, leaving 13 bases between them. In DNA form, the CDR3 reads TGCAGTGCTAGAGATTGGAGGCACGGGGAAAAACTGTTTTTT. Its protein is CSARDWRHGEKLFF.

The chain recombines TRBV5-1 with TRBJ1-1; a weak D match, TRBD1 (6 bases). The CDR3 runs 16 residues. V was pared by 0 bases and J by 0 bases, with 12 bases between. Germline V gene data show CDR1 as SGHRS and CDR2 as YFSETQ. CDR3 loop: CASSLVGGSVNTEAFF. The CDR3 DNA is TGCGCCAGCAGCTTGGTTGGGGGCAGCGTGAACACTGAAGCTTTCTTT.

The gene calls are TRBV25-1 and TRBJ1-1; D gene unclear. CDR1 and CDR2 (germline): MGHDK, SYGVNS. The CDR3 consists of 14 residues. The ends were cut back, 3 bases at V and 2 bases at J, with 10 bases in the middle. The CDR3 DNA follows: TGTGCCAGCAGTGATCCGGGCAGAAACACTGAAGCTTTCTTT. It is translated as CASSDPGRNTEAFF.

The chain carries TRBV29-1 and TRBJ1-2; possibly TRBD1 for D (5 bases). There are 12 residues in the CDR3. Germline values: CDR1 SQVTM, CDR2 ANQGSEA. Trimming took off 4 bases at V and 4 bases at J, with 10 bases between the two ends. The CDR3 sequence: CSVVDRAYGYTF. The CDR3 DNA reads TGCAGCGTTGTAGACAGAGCCTATGGCTACACCTTC.

The chain couples TRBV7-2 to TRBJ1-3; 7 bases align to TRBD1. After removal of 3 bases from V and 2 bases from J, the junction contained 4 bases not matched to a gene. The CDR3 totals 15 residues. Germline CDR1 is SGHTA and CDR2 is FQGNSA. The DNA for the CDR3 is TGTGCCAGCAGCTTCGAGGGGGCTCCTGGAAACACCATATATTTT. Protein sequence: CASSFEGAPGNTIYF.

This chain joins TRBV5-5 and TRBJ2-7; 9 bases match TRBD2. J lost 3 bases, V lost 3 bases, and 7 bases had no gene match. The CDR3 covers 15 residues. The germline V gene has CDR1 SGHKS and CDR2 YYEKEE (reference sequence). CDR3 in amino acids: CASSSTSGRLYEQYF. The CDR3 DNA reads as TGTGCCAGCAGCTCGACTAGCGGTAGGCTCTACGAGCAGTACTTC.

This clonotype showed up many times. This sequence joins TRBV29-1 and TRBJ1-1; D ambiguous. The V and J ends lost 7 bases and 0 bases respectively, with 3 bases between them. Germline CDR1 reads SQVTM; CDR2 reads ANQGSEA. The CDR3 has 10 residues. CDR3 amino acids: CSGLNTEAFF. CDR3 DNA: TGCAGCGGACTGAACACTGAAGCTTTCTTT.

Comment on this clonotype: This may be a read error, as it is one base from a much larger clone. The chain recombines TRBV21-1 with TRBJ1-4. TRBV21-1 has pseudogene status. The CDR3 covers 17 residues. Here the CDR3 reads CASSKERRRVMREKLFF. The CDR3, as DNA: TGTGCCAGCAGCAAAGAGAGGAGAAGGGTTATGCGGGAAAAACTGTTTTTT.

The chain has TRBV12-3 or TRBV12-4 and TRBJ2-3; 7 nucleotides agree with TRBD2. The V segment lost 3 bases and the J segment 3 bases; nucleotides outside the gene matches: 9. This CDR3 region has 16 residues. In nucleotides, the CDR3 is TGTGCCAGCAGTTTGGGACTACGGGAGAGGACAGATACGCAGTATTTT. It encodes CASSLGLRERTDTQYF.

Notes on this clonotype: A much more abundant neighbour one base away suggests this may be a read error. This sequence joins TRBV14 and TRBJ1-1; D call uncertain. CDR3 size: 12 residues. Trimming stripped 5 bases from V and 7 bases from J, with 11 bases between. Germline V gene lookup returns CDR1 SGHDN and CDR2 FVKESK. DNA for the CDR3: TGTGCCAGCAGCGTCGGATGGGGTGAAGCTTTCTTT. Translating it yields CASSVGWGEAFF.